One and the same sample provided the 7 T cell receptor beta chains below, sequenced in a study of shared clonotypes between healthy human individuals. Sequencing used immunoSEQ multiplex PCR; TCRdb keeps in-frame clones, though not all of them. This table has 2 million to 2.5 million clones, 85% to 95% appearing once. Naive CD8 cells lacked CD45RO and underwent positive selection for CCR7, leaving out terminally differentiated effector memory CD45RA+ cells. Sequencing input: naive CD8+ T cells from PBMCs. Every receptor here comes from a man aged 18 to 29 in good health. Some clones in this sample may be carry-over from other donors' samples.

This clone was detected only once. The rearrangement uses TRBV19 and TRBJ2-4; no clear D. The length of the CDR3 is 14 residues. CDR1 is LNHDA and CDR2 is SQIVND in the germline V gene (reference sequence). V lost 7 bases and J 1 base, leaving 11 bases between the germline ends. This CDR3 is CASTGVAAKNIQYF. CDR3 in DNA: TGTGCCAGTACCGGTGTCGCGGCCAAAAACATTCAGTACTTC.

The chain joins TRBV28 to TRBJ2-2; 9 bases align to TRBD1. Germline values: CDR1 MDHEN, CDR2 SYDVKM. The CDR3 contains 18 residues. J gave up 5 bases and V 6 bases, and 16 bases lay outside the gene matches. The CDR3 nucleotides read TGTGCCAGCAGCATTCCGGGACAGGGCGTTCTAAGGACCGGGGAGCTGTTTTTT. Its protein is CASSIPGQGVLRTGELFF. The whole variable domain, filled in from reference TRBV28 and TRBJ2-2, reads DVKVTQSSRYLVKRTGEKVFLECVQDMDHENMFWYRQDPGLGLRLIYFSYDVKMKEKGDIPEGYSVSREKKERFSLILESASTNQTSMYLCASSIPGQGVLRTGELFFGEGSRLTVL.

The V gene is TRBV27, the J gene TRBJ2-7; 7 nucleotides align to TRBD1. The germline gives CDR1 MNHEY, CDR2 SMNVEV (reference sequence). With V trimmed by 5 bases and J by 2 bases, 6 bases remained unmatched. This CDR3 has 14 amino acids. The chain's CDR3 is CASSPGTEPYEQYF. CDR3 coding DNA: TGTGCCAGCAGTCCCGGGACAGAACCCTACGAGCAGTACTTC.

V gene TRBV28 combines with J gene TRBJ2-2; 9 bases map to TRBD1. This CDR3 region has 15 residues. Trimming took 6 bases from V and 5 from J; bases not matched to a gene: 7. The V gene's germline CDR1 is MDHEN and CDR2 SYDVKM. DNA of the CDR3: TGTGCCAGCAGGCGACAGGGGGATGGAACCGGGGAGCTGTTTTTT. This translates into CASRRQGDGTGELFF.

This clone was counted once. J is TRBJ2-7 and V is TRBV7-9, with no clear D. Per germline, CDR1 SEHNR and CDR2 FQNEAQ (reference sequence). CDR3 length: 14 residues. V gave up 1 base and J gave up 5 bases, with 12 bases separating them. The CDR3 reads CASSLVLPRNEQYF. The DNA for the CDR3 is TGTGCCAGCAGCTTAGTCCTCCCACGCAACGAGCAGTACTTC.

V usage is TRBV29-1 and J usage is TRBJ2-1, with 9 bases identical to TRBD2. V lost 1 base to trimming and J lost 7 bases; unmatched junction nucleotides: 5. The CDR3 is 14 residues long. Germline values: CDR1 SQVTM, CDR2 ANQGSEA. The CDR3 sequence is CSVEGLAGINEQFF. The CDR3 nucleotides are TGCAGCGTTGAAGGGCTAGCGGGAATTAATGAGCAGTTCTTC.

The CDR3 bases are TGTGCCAGCAGCTCACCCAACAACAGGGTGGGAGAAAGTGAAAAACTGTTTTTT. Translation gives CASSSPNNRVGESEKLFF. The rearrangement uses TRBV7-9 and TRBJ1-4; maybe TRBD1 (6 bases). This CDR3 is built from 18 residues. Germline V gene lookup returns CDR1 SEHNR and CDR2 FQNEAQ (reference sequence). The V gene lost 4 bases and the J gene lost 7 bases, with 25 bases spanning the gap.